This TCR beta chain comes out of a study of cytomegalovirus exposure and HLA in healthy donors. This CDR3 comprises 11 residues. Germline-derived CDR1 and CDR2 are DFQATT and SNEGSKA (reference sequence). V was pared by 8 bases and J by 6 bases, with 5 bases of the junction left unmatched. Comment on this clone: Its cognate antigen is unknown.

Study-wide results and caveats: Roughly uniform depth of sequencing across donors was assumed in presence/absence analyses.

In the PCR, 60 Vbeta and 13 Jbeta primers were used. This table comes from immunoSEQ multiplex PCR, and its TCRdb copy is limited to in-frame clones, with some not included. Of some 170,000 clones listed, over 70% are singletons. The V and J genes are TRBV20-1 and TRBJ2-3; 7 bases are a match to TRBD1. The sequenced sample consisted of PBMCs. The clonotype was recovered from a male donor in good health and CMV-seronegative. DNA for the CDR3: TGCAGTCGGGACAGTGGGGATACGCAGTATTTT. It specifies CSRDSGDTQYF.